This T cell receptor beta chain was recorded in a study of T-cell memory formation after mild COVID-19. In the study overall: TCR clustering was largely donor specific.

In TCRdb, the 5' RACE reads were re-called with MiXCR into one record per CDR3 protein. The sample consists of around 340,000 distinct CDR3 sequences, roughly 13% of them appearing once. Turning to this clonotype: The antigen is undetermined.

General study results and limits: Mostly located in CM and EM were contracting CD4+ clones, with contracting CD8+ clones located in EMRA.

The CDR3 consists of 17 residues. Germline V gene sequence: CDR1 LNHNV, CDR2 YYDKDF (reference sequence). V lost 0 bases, J lost 5 bases, and 20 bases lay in between. This chain uses TRBV15 with TRBJ2-7; the D gene could be TRBD1 or TRBD2 (5 bases each). The sequenced sample was PBMCs or a T cell subset sorted from them (not recorded which). The TCR sequence derives from a man between 18 and 35 years old who had mild COVID-19 (a few samples of this study predate the infection). Cell type and time point are not known. CDR3 protein: CATSREGEPGPENEQYF. Written as DNA, the CDR3 is TGTGCCACCAGCAGAGAAGGGGAGCCCGGACCGGAGAACGAGCAGTACTTC.